This paragraph covers one T cell receptor (beta chain) sequence. What it binds is not known. The sample belongs to a study of CD8+CD57+ T cells in acquired aplastic anemia. Findings and limits, study-wide: A set of twenty-nine CD8+ CDR3 sequences was shared between patients and controls, and these sequences appeared highly expressed in patients.

Those patients picked for sequencing had displayed CD8+CD57+ cell expansion on flow cytometry. Investigators profiled TCR beta VDJ and CDR3 from genomic DNA template. TCRdb reanalysed the reads using MiXCR and keeps one entry per CDR3 protein. The data show some 200,000 distinct CDR3 sequences, approximately 60% seen once. The CDR3 covers 14 residues. The V and J ends lost 3 bases and 4 bases, in that order; junction bases with no gene match: 5. CDR1 is SEHNR, CDR2 FQNEAQ, per germline (reference sequence). The receptor was isolated from a human donor with aplastic anemia. Sequencing was performed on sorted CD4+, CD8+, or CD8+CD57+ T cells (not recorded which) from PBMCs. The chain carries TRBV7-9 and TRBJ1-1; TRBD1 matches 7 bases. The CDR3 nucleotides are TGTGCCAGCAGCTTCGGCCCAGGGGGCACTGAAGCTTTCTTT. Protein: CASSFGPGGTEAFF.